The rows below give T cell receptor beta chains drawn from one sample of a study of T cells in tuberculosis. Measured with immunoSEQ multiplex PCR; TCRdb has only the in-frame clones, and not every one. The table lists roughly 30,000 clones, 90% to 95% of them singletons. Sample: PBMCs. Receptors originate from a donor aged 10 to 29 with latent tuberculosis or without tuberculosis infection. Each CDR3 is given without its conserved first and last residue. The order of the fields is J gene, D gene, V gene, CDR3 length, CDR3 protein. D genes are given only for firm matches.

>TRBJ2-7|TRBD2|TRBV7-8|12
ASSLISGGYEQY
>TRBJ2-7|TRBD1|TRBV28|14
ASSSYYRGHHYEQY
>TRBJ1-5|TRBD1|TRBV27|16
ASSLVGQGGFSNQPQH
>TRBJ2-2|.|TRBV29-1|14
SVARTGGGRTGELF
>TRBJ2-3|TRBD2|TRBV7-9|11
ASGRLAGRTQY
>TRBJ1-2|.|TRBV4-3|13
ASSQGLGENYGYT
>TRBJ2-3|.|TRBV7-2|13
ASSLEDLIYGRQY
>TRBJ2-2|.|TRBV6-6|12
ASSYLTNTGELF
>TRBJ1-2|.|TRBV5-8|10
ASSPTVGGYT
>TRBJ2-1|TRBD2|TRBV11-2|14
ASSLDRGGGLDEQF
>TRBJ1-2|TRBD1|TRBV10-3|10
AIRQGDYGYT
>TRBJ2-2|TRBD2|TRBV10-3|14
AIRSPGLAGAGELF
>TRBJ2-2|TRBD1|TRBV28|14
ASSLYGQGWTGELF
>TRBJ1-2|TRBD1|TRBV28|12
ASITGTGGDGYT
>TRBJ1-5|TRBD1|TRBV7-6|13
ASSLETGGGQPQH
>TRBJ1-1|TRBD1|TRBV18|12
ASSPQGADTEAF
>TRBJ2-2|TRBD1|TRBV7-9|14
ASSSQPGQGTGELF
>TRBJ2-7|.|TRBV6-6|11
ASRSGGSYEQY
>TRBJ1-2|TRBD1|TRBV6-6|12
ASRGTGVNYGYT
>TRBJ2-7|.|TRBV9|13
ASSLGAGGTYEQY
>TRBJ2-7|TRBD2|TRBV6-6|14
ASSYIEGLGGYEQY
>TRBJ2-3|.|TRBV7-2|11
ASSFSSTDTQY
>TRBJ1-1|.|TRBV5-1|13
ASSLIRNSYTEAF
>TRBJ2-3|.|TRBV2|12
ASSDFLATDTQY
>TRBJ1-4|TRBD1|TRBV7-6|14
ASSLGGAGGREKLF
>TRBJ2-1|TRBD1|TRBV5-1|16
ASSFRLKPGQTYNEQF
>TRBJ2-7|.|TRBV2|13
ASSASRAGSYEQY
>TRBJ2-7|TRBD2|TRBV7-9|11
ASGTSGTYEQY
>TRBJ1-2|TRBD1|TRBV6-5|11
ASSSTGAHGYT